This T cell receptor (beta chain) was documented in a study of blood T cell repertoires in COVID-19. Enrollees, about 18 to 89 years old, lived in 24 US areas. Trimming pared 0 bases from V and 0 bases from J, leaving 12 bases between. CDR1 SGHNT and CDR2 YENEEA come from the germline V gene. This CDR3 is 17 amino acids long. The table came from immunoSEQ multiplex PCR; TCRdb's copy has only in-frame clones and leaves some out. The data contain approximately 350,000 clones, 75% to 90% of them singletons. The sequenced material came from PBMCs or T cells enriched from blood (not recorded which). The TCR originated in a man aged 18 to 35 who had recovered from COVID-19. The chain recombines TRBV11-3 with TRBJ2-1, with D unresolved. The CDR3 DNA follows: TGTGCCAGCAGCTTAGATCGAGGTCCGAGCTCCTACAATGAGCAGTTCTTC. Translating it yields CASSLDRGPSSYNEQFF.